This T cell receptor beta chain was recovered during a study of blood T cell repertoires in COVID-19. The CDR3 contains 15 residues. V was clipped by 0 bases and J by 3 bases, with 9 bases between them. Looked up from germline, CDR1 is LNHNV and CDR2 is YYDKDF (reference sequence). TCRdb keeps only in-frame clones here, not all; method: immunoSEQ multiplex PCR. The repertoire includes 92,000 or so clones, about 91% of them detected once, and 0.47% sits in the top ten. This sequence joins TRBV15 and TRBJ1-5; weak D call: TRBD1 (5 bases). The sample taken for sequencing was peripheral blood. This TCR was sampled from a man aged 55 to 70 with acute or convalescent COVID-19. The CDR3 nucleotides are TGTGCCACCAGCAGAGATCAGGGCGTCAATCAGCCCCAGCATTTT. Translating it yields CATSRDQGVNQPQHF.